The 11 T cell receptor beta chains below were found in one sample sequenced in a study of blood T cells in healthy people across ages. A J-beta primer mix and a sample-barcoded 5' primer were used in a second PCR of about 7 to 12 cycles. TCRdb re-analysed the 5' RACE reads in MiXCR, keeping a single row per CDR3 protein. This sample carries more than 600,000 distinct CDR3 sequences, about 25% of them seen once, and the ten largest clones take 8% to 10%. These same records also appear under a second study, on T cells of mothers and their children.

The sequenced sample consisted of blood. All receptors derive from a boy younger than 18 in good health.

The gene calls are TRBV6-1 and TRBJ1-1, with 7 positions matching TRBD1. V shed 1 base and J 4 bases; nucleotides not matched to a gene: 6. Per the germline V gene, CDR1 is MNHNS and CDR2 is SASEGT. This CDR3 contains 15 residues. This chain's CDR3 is CASSEEGQAGTEAFF. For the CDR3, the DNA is TGTGCCAGCAGTGAAGAAGGACAGGCTGGCACTGAAGCTTTCTTT.

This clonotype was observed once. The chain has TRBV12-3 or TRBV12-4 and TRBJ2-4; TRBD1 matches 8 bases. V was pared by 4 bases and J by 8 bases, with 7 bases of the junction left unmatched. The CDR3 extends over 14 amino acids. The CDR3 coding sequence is TGTGCCAGCAGTTCTACAGGGGGACACGACATTCAGTACTTC. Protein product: CASSSTGGHDIQYF.

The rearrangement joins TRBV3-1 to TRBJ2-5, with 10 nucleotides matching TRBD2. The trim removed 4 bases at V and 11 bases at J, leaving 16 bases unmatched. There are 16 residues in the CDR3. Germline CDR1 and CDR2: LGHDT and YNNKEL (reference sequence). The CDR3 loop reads CASSLAPPGLAREQYF. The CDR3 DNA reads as TGTGCCAGCAGCCTTGCTCCACCGGGACTAGCGAGAGAGCAGTACTTC.

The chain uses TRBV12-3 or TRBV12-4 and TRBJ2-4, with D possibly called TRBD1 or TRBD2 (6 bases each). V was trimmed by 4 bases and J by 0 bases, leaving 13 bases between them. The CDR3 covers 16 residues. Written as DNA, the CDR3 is TGTGCCAGCAGTTCCTCGGGGGCTGGAGCCAAAAACATTCAGTACTTC. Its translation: CASSSSGAGAKNIQYF.

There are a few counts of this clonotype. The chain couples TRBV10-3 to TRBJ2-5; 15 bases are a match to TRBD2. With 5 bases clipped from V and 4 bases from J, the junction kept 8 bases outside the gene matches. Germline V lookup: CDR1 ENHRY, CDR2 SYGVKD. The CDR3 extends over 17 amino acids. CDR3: CAISPGGLAGGRETQYF. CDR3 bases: TGTGCCATCAGTCCTGGCGGACTAGCGGGAGGGCGAGAGACCCAGTACTTC.

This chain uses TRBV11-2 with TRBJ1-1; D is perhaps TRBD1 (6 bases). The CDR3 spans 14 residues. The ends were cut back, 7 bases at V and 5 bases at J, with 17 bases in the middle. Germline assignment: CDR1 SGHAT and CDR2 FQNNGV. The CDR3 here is CASTGRGFITEAFF. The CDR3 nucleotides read TGTGCCAGCACGGGCAGGGGATTTATAACTGAAGCTTTCTTT.

The CDR3 DNA is TGTGCTAGTGGTCCTCTACTTGGGATTGAGGTCGAGCAGTACTTC. Its protein is CASGPLLGIEVEQYF. The chain carries TRBV12-5 and TRBJ2-5; D not resolved. The J call may be faulty, since TRBJ2-7 better matches the DNA end. Germline CDR1 is LGHNT and CDR2 is FRNRAP. This CDR3 has 15 residues.

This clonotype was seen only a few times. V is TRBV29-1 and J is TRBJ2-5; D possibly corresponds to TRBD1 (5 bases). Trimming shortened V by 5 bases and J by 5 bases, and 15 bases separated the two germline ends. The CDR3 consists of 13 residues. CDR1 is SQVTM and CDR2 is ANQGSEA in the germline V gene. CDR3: CSVSGRARETQYF. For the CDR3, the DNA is TGCAGCGTTTCGGGCAGGGCTAGGGAGACCCAGTACTTC.

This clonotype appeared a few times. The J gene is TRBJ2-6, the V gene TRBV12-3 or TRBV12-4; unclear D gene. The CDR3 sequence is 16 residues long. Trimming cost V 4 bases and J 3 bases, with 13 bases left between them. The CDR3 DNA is TGTGCCAGCAGTTCTGGCAGGTCTGGTGGGGCCAACGTCCTGACTTTC. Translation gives CASSSGRSGGANVLTF.

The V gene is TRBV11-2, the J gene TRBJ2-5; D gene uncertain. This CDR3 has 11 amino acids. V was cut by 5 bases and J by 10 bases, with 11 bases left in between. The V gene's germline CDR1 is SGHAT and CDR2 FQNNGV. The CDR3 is CASSRVWGQYF. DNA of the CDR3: TGTGCCAGCAGCCGCGTTTGGGGCCAGTACTTC.

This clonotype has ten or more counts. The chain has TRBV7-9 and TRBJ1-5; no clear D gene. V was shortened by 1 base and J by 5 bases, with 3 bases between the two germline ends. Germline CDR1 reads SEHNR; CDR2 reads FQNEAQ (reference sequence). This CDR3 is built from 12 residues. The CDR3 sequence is CASSLGDQPQHF. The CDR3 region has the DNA TGTGCCAGCAGCTTAGGGGATCAGCCCCAGCATTTT. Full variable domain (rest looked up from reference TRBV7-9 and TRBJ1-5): DTGVSQNPRHKITKRGQNVTFRCDPISEHNRLYWYRQTLGQGPEFLTYFQNEAQLEKSRLLSDRFSAERPKGSFSTLEIQRTEQGDSAMYLCASSLGDQPQHFGDGTRLSIL.